The present TCR beta chain was sequenced within a study of regulatory T cells in long-lasting Graves disease listed by TCRdb under 2021. Context from the whole study: Newly diagnosed Graves' disease patients had taken antithyroid drugs for less than 3 months. Peripheral blood TCR sequencing and RNA sequencing compared persistent Graves' disease patients with newly diagnosed Graves' disease patients. A total of roughly 33 samples were covered by TCR sequencing, comprising around 13 persistent and 20 newly diagnosed Graves' disease patients. The study was conducted in China and was registered as a clinical trial. General conclusions and limits of the study: Persistent Graves' disease patients showed lower TCR Shannon entropy and fewer highly expanded clones than newly diagnosed patients, suggesting clonal expansion. As a limitation, the authors acknowledged that the small sample size may reduce accuracy. Because the primary lesion, thyroid tissue, could not be accessed, the study looked at peripheral blood alone. A larger number of public clonotypes was shared among persistent patients (around 3,000) than among newly diagnosed patients (approximately 930). TRBV28, TRBJ1-2 and TRBJ2-5 were preferentially used in persistent disease, while TRBV20-1 and TRBJ2-1 were favored in newly diagnosed disease. Sequencing and analysis were limited to the TCR beta chain.

From the cysteine through the phenylalanine, the CDR3 covers 14 amino acids. Of all the DNA, just the CDR3 is kept, 42 bases in frame from base 1. The germline V gene sets CDR1 to MDHEN and CDR2 to SYDVKM. V gives up 3 bases and J gives up 6 bases, and the segment between their germline ends measures 12 bases. The table lists this clonotype with a few counts. The antigen this receptor binds is unknown. The record has no base qualities; no much larger clone is one base away. Library creation used multiplex PCR. The instrument given in TCRdb is Illumina HiSeq 4000. CDR3 regions were amplified by Arm-PCR with iRepertoire HTBI primers to construct TCR beta libraries. PCR products were gel purified before sequencing. The original pipeline was this. Gene usage analysis of CDR3 amino acid clonotypes relied on the approximately 60 TRBV and fewer than 15 TRBJ segments identified across samples. COPE and FqMerger were used to merge filtered high-quality paired reads into contigs. BLAST was used to align contigs to the IMGT TRBV, TRBD and TRBJ reference genes, and CDR3 was defined following IMGT. Any clonotype with a frequency above 0.1% was counted as a highly expanded clone. Shannon entropy was used to measure repertoire diversity, and the Gini coefficient was used to measure V-J evenness. Public clonotypes were defined as clonotypes shared by more than one individual. TCRdb trimmed public reads at Q25 via fastp, called clones via MiXCR and kept in-frame beta chains. For every CDR3 protein sequence, its rows merge into one entry that carries the most common genes and DNA. Here the V and J calls rest on TCRdb's processing, not on the authors' analysis. This sample comprises hundreds of thousands of distinct CDR3 sequences, 15% to 20% of them detected only once. Jointly, the top ten make up under 20% of the sample.

This specimen's time point label, interpreted: newly diagnosed GD, antithyroid drugs for less than 3 months. RNA was extracted from PBMCs in TRIzol for both TCR sequencing and RNA sequencing. Graves' disease was diagnosed according to American Thyroid Association guidelines. Patients for the study were recruited at an endocrinology department in Xi'an, China. Each patient gave 7 to 9.5 milliliters of peripheral blood, collected in an EDTA anticoagulant tube. Ficoll Paque Plus density gradient separation was used to isolate PBMCs, and no further T cell sorting was done. RNA quality was checked with an Agilent 2100 Bioanalyzer and agarose gel, and concentration with a NanoDrop 2000. These data also featured in a second study, about T cells in Graves' hyperthyroidism and ophthalmopathy. Reported in the second study: Graves' hyperthyroidism was defined as stable when no progression to ophthalmopathy occurred over 18 months of follow-up. Hyperthyroidism patients were newly diagnosed, had a disease duration of under 2 months, and were aged 18 to 65 years. Exclusion was applied to patients with uncontrolled infections, other autoimmune diseases, pregnancy or lactation. Diagnoses relied on clinical symptoms, serum thyroxine and TRAb, thyroid ultrasound and orbital computed tomography. The TCR CDR3 was subjected to a first round of RT-PCR using the HTBI primer set and the Qiagen OneStep RT-PCR kit. Blood samples also contained most of the expanded thyroid clonotypes (frequency above 0.001), which suggests that blood repertoires may reflect thyroid immune responses. Ophthalmopathy was separated from stable hyperthyroidism by a 13 V-J signature model, with about 86% sensitivity and just over 81% specificity obtained in cross-validation and 80%/75% obtained in testing. During validation, the model predicted progression to ophthalmopathy a median of approximately six months ahead of onset, with 60% to 71% sensitivity and 72.22% specificity. TCR V-J signatures able to tell the groups apart were searched for in a discovery cohort of some 97 patients, of whom approximately 40 had Graves' ophthalmopathy and 55 to 60 had stable Graves' hyperthyroidism. An independent validation cohort of under 20 hyperthyroidism patients and 17 patients who later progressed to ophthalmopathy tested prospective prediction of ophthalmopathy. For training and testing, the approximately 92 patients in the discovery cohort were randomly divided in a 7:3 ratio. Thyroid tissue and blood T-cell repertoires from several Graves' hyperthyroidism patients were also compared in the study. Following sampling, methimazole starting at 30 mg daily was given to hyperthyroidism patients, and high-dose intravenous methylprednisolone was given to ophthalmopathy patients. Libraries were constructed in a second round of multiplex PCR, after which size selection and purification were carried out. Sequencing of the libraries was done on an Illumina HiSeq2000 using paired-end 100 bp reads. SOAPnuke was used to process the raw data, removing reads that contained adapters or uncalled bases, had a mean Phred below 15, or lacked an exact match to the constant primer or identifier. COPE v1.2.5 was used to merge the high-quality paired reads, and each unique nucleotide sequence was defined as a clonotype. Clonotypes were aligned to IMGT TRBV, TRBD and TRBJ reference segments using MiTCR v1.1. The analysis was restricted to V-J combinations with a frequency above 0.0001, which together covered just over 99% of the repertoires. A TCS score was defined as the ratio of F50 (clonal expansion) to E x V (chaos), with BLOSUM62-based TCRdist applied between CDR3 peptides within each V-J. Welch's t-statistics and random forest reduced around 520 V-J features to 13, which were used in a naive Bayes classifier (R e1071). No statistical method was used to set the sample size in advance, and investigators knew the group allocation. The paper reports TCR Vbeta CDR3 sequencing of 130 to 150 peripheral blood samples: under 45 ophthalmopathy, 75 to 80 hyperthyroidism and around 17 progressor patients.

The rearranged segments are TRBV28 and TRBJ2-4; the D gene is possibly TRBD1 or TRBD2, with 5 bases matching each. This receptor was taken from a woman aged 30 to 39 with Graves disease. Donor details come from another sample of the same person, matched by shared clones. The source material was peripheral blood mononuclear cells (PBMCs), sampled at new diagnosis, from a patient treated with antithyroid drugs. The CDR3 is CASSFASGTNIQYF. The DNA sequence is TGTGCCAGCAGTTTCGCATCCGGGACAAACATTCAGTACTTC.